This T cell receptor (beta chain) is drawn from a study of blood T cell repertoires in COVID-19. Study-wide background: Specimens from acute and convalescent COVID-19 originated in the United States, Italy and Spain. Sample material is recorded as cDNA or gDNA derived from T cells, B-cell-depleted T cells, or PBMCs.

Looked up from germline, CDR1 is SNHLY and CDR2 is FYNNEI. Trimming took 1 base from V and 8 from J, leaving 2 bases between them. The CDR3 has 11 amino acids. How the authors handled the data: Estimation of nucleated cell counts relied on the amplification of reference gene primers. Generated by immunoSEQ multiplex PCR, the TCRdb table keeps only in-frame clones and is missing some. V and J calls and clone size are copied from that table; D and trimming were computed from the DNA. This sample carries some 200,000 clones, around 80% of them seen once, and the ten largest clones take 14%. The sequence came from a man younger than 40 with active or convalescent COVID-19. The sequenced material came from peripheral blood. The chain uses TRBV2 and TRBJ1-4, with D hard to call. The CDR3 reads CASSEVEKLFF. CDR3 DNA sequence: TGTGCCAGCAGTGAAGTAGAAAAACTGTTTTTT.